The clone carrying this TCR beta chain was found a few times. Its target is unknown. TCRdb passed the 5' RACE reads through MiXCR, listing each CDR3 protein once. This repertoire shows hundreds of thousands of distinct CDR3 sequences, around 7.5% found once; its top ten account for about 1.6%. These data are taken from a study of identical twins. Study-level results: For monozygotic twins, models underestimated out-of-frame TCR alpha sharing.

This sample also appeared in a second study, on yellow fever vaccine responses in identical twins.

The sequence came from a woman aged 18 to 35 in good health. The specimen sequenced was PBMCs.

CDR3 residues: CASSLEPTGTSYEQYF. The CDR3 nucleotides read TGTGCCAGCAGTTTAGAACCAACGGGTACGTCCTACGAGCAGTACTTC. This chain uses TRBV27 with TRBJ2-7; D ambiguous. Per germline, CDR1 MNHEY and CDR2 SMNVEV (reference sequence). CDR3 size: 16 residues. Trimming removed 2 bases from V and 1 base from J, with 15 bases in between.